This T cell receptor (beta chain) originates from a study of T cells expressing NK-cell markers. With UMIs, 5'RACE template switching was used to make TCR beta cDNA. Using the 5' RACE reads, TCRdb records one entry per CDR3 protein without DNA. This listing includes 440,000 or so distinct CDR3 sequences. Germline lookup yields CDR1 GTSNPN and CDR2 SVGIG (reference sequence). This CDR3 spans 12 amino acids. This rearrangement joins TRBV30 to TRBJ2-2. The sample taken for sequencing was blood T cells: a sorted CD56 or NKG2C T cell subset, CD4+ or CD8+ T cells, or bulk PBMC T cells (not recorded which). The source is a woman aged 18 to 75 in good health. CDR3 in amino acids: CALDLITGELFF.